Described below is a single TCR beta chain sequence and its context. Study processing details: Reference gene primer amplification yielded estimated nucleated cell counts. TCRdb's table, derived via immunoSEQ multiplex PCR, lists solely in-frame clones and lacks some. That table furnishes V, J and clone size, whereas the DNA furnished D and trimming. The sample contains approximately 250,000 clones, roughly 80% of which appear only once. These data are taken from a study of blood T cell repertoires in COVID-19. The CDR3 sequence is 16 residues long. Germline CDR1 reads LNHDA; CDR2 reads SQIVND (reference sequence). The trim removed 7 bases at V and 4 bases at J, leaving 9 bases unmatched.

Material for sequencing was peripheral blood. This receptor was obtained from a woman aged 55-69 years with active or convalescent COVID-19. The chain combines TRBV19 with TRBJ2-6; TRBD1 matches at 8 bases. The CDR3, as DNA: TGTGCCAGTACCCGGACAGGGAGGTCGGGGGCCAACGTCCTGACTTTC. It specifies CASTRTGRSGANVLTF.